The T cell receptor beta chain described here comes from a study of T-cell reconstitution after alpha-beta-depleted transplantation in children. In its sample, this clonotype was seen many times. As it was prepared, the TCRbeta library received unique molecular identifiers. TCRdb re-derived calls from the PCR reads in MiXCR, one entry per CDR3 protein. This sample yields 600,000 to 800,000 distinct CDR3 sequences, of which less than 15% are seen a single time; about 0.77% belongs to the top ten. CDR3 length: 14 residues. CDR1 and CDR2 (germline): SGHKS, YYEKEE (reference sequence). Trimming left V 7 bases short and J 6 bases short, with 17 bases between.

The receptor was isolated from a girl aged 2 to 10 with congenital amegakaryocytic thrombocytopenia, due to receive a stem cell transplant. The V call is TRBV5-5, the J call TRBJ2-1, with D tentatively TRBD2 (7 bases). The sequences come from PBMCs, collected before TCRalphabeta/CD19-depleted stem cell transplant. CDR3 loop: CASDKGGIGNEQFF. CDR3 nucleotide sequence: TGTGCCAGCGACAAGGGGGGGATTGGCAATGAGCAGTTCTTC.